This T cell receptor beta chain was captured by sequencing in a study of neoadjuvant nivolumab and ipilimumab in lung cancer. As for the study in general: Nivolumab 3 mg/kg was given days 1, 15 and 29, plus ipilimumab 1 mg/kg day 1 in combination. The study's findings and limits: TCR richness and clonality were higher in tumors than adjacent uninvolved lung. Higher pretherapy blood TCR richness went with higher resected-tumor richness.

V shed 3 bases and J shed 3 bases, with 6 bases lying between them. Germline V gene data show CDR1 as MNHNY and CDR2 as SVGAGI (reference sequence). This CDR3 has 13 amino acids. The table came from immunoSEQ multiplex PCR; TCRdb's copy has only in-frame clones and leaves some out. The table lists about 30,000 clones, 83% of them singletons. On this clone: As yet, its antigen is unknown.

The chain has TRBV6-6 and TRBJ2-1; D uncertain. The receptor comes from an adult with non-small cell lung cancer. The sample consisted of tumor tissue, taken after neoadjuvant nivolumab, alone or with ipilimumab, at or shortly before surgery. The chain's CDR3 is CASSYILYNEQFF. Here the CDR3 DNA reads TGTGCCAGCAGTTATATCCTCTACAATGAGCAGTTCTTC.